The source of this T cell receptor (beta chain) is a study of T cell responses to AZD1222 COVID-19 vaccine. Profiled with immunoSEQ multiplex PCR; TCRdb holds only in-frame clones, not every one. This repertoire shows 200,000 to 250,000 clones, 90% to 95% found once; its top ten account for over 1.5%. Notes on the study in general: Researchers report vaccine-associated CD4 TCRs spanning spike, with dominance at 160-218 and 743-854.

Concerning this clone: Its specificity is not known.

The receptor was isolated from an adult who received the MenACWY meningococcal vaccine as a control. The source material was peripheral blood, sampled 28 days after the second dose of the MenACWY control vaccine.

The chain's CDR3 is CASSIAGEVYEQYF. The DNA for the CDR3 is TGCGCCAGCAGCATAGCGGGAGAGGTCTACGAGCAGTACTTC. The rearrangement uses TRBV5-1 and TRBJ2-7; 9 nucleotides line up with TRBD2. Germline V lookup: CDR1 SGHRS, CDR2 YFSETQ. Trimming took 4 bases from V and 3 from J; bases not matched to a gene: 5. The CDR3 consists of 14 residues. Full variable domain (outside the CDR3, taken from reference TRBV5-1 and TRBJ2-7): KAGVTQTPRYLIKTRGQQVTLSCSPISGHRSVSWYQQTPGQGLQFLFEYFSETQRNKGNFPGRFSGRQFSNSRSEMNVSTLELGDSALYLCASSIAGEVYEQYFGPGTRLTVT.